This TCR beta chain came from a study of cytomegalovirus exposure and HLA in healthy donors. Study results and limitations: The study designated about 180 TCR beta chains cytomegalovirus-associated. About 87% or about 30% of the time was how often most TCR beta V segments were productive, according to an earlier analysis. Across all donors, roughly uniform sequencing depth was an assumption of the presence/absence analyses. A later analysis reportedly identified an Asian-associated ancestry cluster as carrying fewer N-insertions than the approximately 620-donor mean.

On this clone: The antigen remains unidentified.

PCR was performed using 60 Vbeta and 13 Jbeta primers. Profiled with immunoSEQ multiplex PCR; TCRdb holds only in-frame clones, not every one. This sample has approximately 190,000 clones, with roughly 82% found just once. CDR1 is SGHRS and CDR2 is YFSETQ in the germline V gene. The CDR3 totals 13 residues. The V end was cut by 4 bases, the J end by 4 bases, with 11 bases between. The receptor was isolated from a woman between 50 and 59 years old in good health and CMV-seropositive. This chain connects TRBV5-1 to TRBJ2-5, with a weak D call TRBD1 (5 bases). Source material: PBMCs. Here the CDR3 reads CASSTRGAETQYF. In DNA form, the CDR3 reads TGCGCCAGCAGCACCCGTGGGGCAGAGACCCAGTACTTC.